This T cell receptor (beta chain) came from a study of CD8 T cells in Susac syndrome. After extraction with the RNeasy kit, about 0.45 to 1 ug of the RNA was reverse transcribed using random hexamers. TCRdb analysed the immunoSEQ multiplex PCR reads with MiXCR anew, one entry per CDR3 protein. In the table there are hundreds of thousands of distinct CDR3 sequences, 95% to 97% of which are singletons. Trimming at V came to 4 bases and at J to 4 bases, leaving 9 bases not matched to a gene. The CDR3 contains 15 residues. The germline V gene encodes CDR1 MDHEN and CDR2 SYDVKM. The specimen sequenced was CD4+ T cells from PBMCs. This TCR was sampled from a human donor with Susac syndrome. V and J are TRBV28 and TRBJ2-5, with 7 bases identical to TRBD2. As DNA, the CDR3 is TGTGCCAGCAGTTCAGCGGGACGGGTCCCAGAGACCCAGTACTTC. It translates to CASSSAGRVPETQYF.